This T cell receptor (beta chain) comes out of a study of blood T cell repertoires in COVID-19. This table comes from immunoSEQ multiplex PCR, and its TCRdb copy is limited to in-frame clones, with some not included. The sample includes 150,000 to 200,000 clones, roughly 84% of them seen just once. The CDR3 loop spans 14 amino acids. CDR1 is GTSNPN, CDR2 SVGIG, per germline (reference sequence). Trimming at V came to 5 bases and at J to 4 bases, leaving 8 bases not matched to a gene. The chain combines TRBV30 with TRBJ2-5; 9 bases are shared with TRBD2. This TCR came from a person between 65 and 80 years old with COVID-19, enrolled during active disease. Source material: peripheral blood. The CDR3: CAWVSGSGGETQYF. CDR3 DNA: TGTGCCTGGGTTAGCGGGAGTGGGGGAGAGACCCAGTACTTC.